This T cell receptor (beta chain) is drawn from a study of blood T cell repertoires in COVID-19. The table came from immunoSEQ multiplex PCR; TCRdb's copy has only in-frame clones and leaves some out. The top ten clones hold about 15% of a sample with 200,000 to 250,000 clones, around 90% of them seen once. Participant ages covered about 18 to 90 years across 20 to 25 US areas. The germline gives CDR1 MNHEY, CDR2 SVGAGI. This CDR3 is built from 15 residues. J lost 9 bases, V lost 4 bases, and 7 bases had no gene match. The chain uses TRBV6-5 and TRBJ1-6; TRBD1 agrees at 9 bases. This TCR was sampled from a woman between 50 and 59 years old with acute COVID-19. Sequenced: PBMCs or T cells enriched from blood (not recorded which). This CDR3 reads CASSSGQGFVSPLHF. The DNA of the CDR3 is TGTGCCAGCAGTTCCGGACAGGGGTTCGTTTCACCCCTCCACTTT.